The present TCR beta chain was sequenced within a study of vaccination and CD4 T cells after COVID-19. Looking at the study overall: The post-vaccine samples came a median roughly 72 days after dose two (range 14 to 241). No peptide, an HIV-1 Nef pool, or a CEFX pool was what each control culture received.

Cultured CD4+ T cell DNA was sequenced using the Oncomine TCR Beta short-read assay. Cultured CD4+ T cells were the source of extracted genomic DNA. TCRdb recomputed calls from the PCR reads with MiXCR, one row per CDR3 protein. The sample consists of approximately 19,000 distinct CDR3 sequences, 58% of them appearing once. General study findings and limits: Counts of SARS-CoV-2-reactive clonotypes had a median that went from around 20 to 38, a nonsignificant change.

Indicated treatment: roughly ten-day PBMC culture with coronavirus spike peptide pools or control peptides (ViraFEST assay). Germline assignment: CDR1 SNHLY and CDR2 FYNNEI. The CDR3 totals 16 residues, both ends included. Notes on this clonotype: Its target is unknown. Because the CDR3's place on the DNA is in doubt, the DNA is left out and the CDR3 is given as listed by TCRdb.

The sequencing here drew on CD4+ T cells from blood, cultured in vitro, taken after SARS-CoV-2 vaccination. The rearrangement joins TRBV2 to TRBJ1-5; the DNA was not used to check the table's D call, TRBD1. This receptor was identified in a human donor who had recovered from COVID-19. CDR3: CASGGMTGSLYQPQHF.